Presented here are 20 T cell receptor beta chains from one specimen sequenced in a study of shared clonotypes between healthy human individuals. Profiling relied on immunoSEQ multiplex PCR, and the TCRdb table lists in-frame clones only, not all of them. The sample shows 2 million to 2.5 million clones, 85% to 95% of them seen only once. The sequenced material came from naive CD4+ T cells from PBMCs. Subset described: CD45RA+ positively selected. These receptors originate from a man between 18 and 29 years old in good health. Some clones in this sample may be carry-over from other donors' samples.

V and J are TRBV4-1 and TRBJ2-7, with D possibly TRBD2 on 5 matching bases. The CDR3 spans 17 residues. V gave up 3 bases and J gave up 0 bases, with 18 bases separating them. The V gene's germline CDR1 is MGHRA and CDR2 YSYEKL. CDR3 amino acids: CASSQQVLVKSSYEQYF. The CDR3 region has the DNA TGCGCCAGCAGCCAGCAGGTACTAGTGAAGAGCTCCTACGAGCAGTACTTC.

This clone has only a few counts. The V call is TRBV29-1, the J call TRBJ1-1; D is ambiguous. V was clipped by 3 bases and J by 0 bases, with 11 bases between them. This CDR3 is built from 14 residues. Germline V gene data show CDR1 as SQVTM and CDR2 as ANQGSEA. CDR3: CSVDLGGMNTEAFF. The DNA of the CDR3 is TGCAGCGTTGATTTAGGCGGAATGAACACTGAAGCTTTCTTT.

The chain employs TRBV18 and TRBJ1-4; 7 bases line up with TRBD1. CDR3 length equals 15 residues. The ends lost 2 bases at V and 7 bases at J; junction bases unmatched: 7. Germline assignment: CDR1 KGHSH and CDR2 LQKENI. The CDR3 loop reads CASSPETGSVEKLFF. DNA of the CDR3: TGTGCCAGCTCACCAGAGACAGGGTCCGTTGAAAAACTGTTTTTT.

V gene TRBV28 combines with J gene TRBJ2-5; weak D call: TRBD2 (5 bases). The V and J ends lost 4 bases and 2 bases respectively, with 17 bases between them. Germline V gives CDR1 MDHEN, CDR2 SYDVKM. This CDR3 region has 16 residues. The CDR3 region is CASSSGSGAGQETQYF. DNA for the CDR3: TGTGCCAGCAGTTCGGGCAGCGGCGCAGGACAAGAGACCCAGTACTTC.

V and J are TRBV9 and TRBJ1-1; TRBD1 might be the D (5 bases). Per germline, CDR1 SGDLS and CDR2 YYNGEE. The CDR3 has 14 amino acids. Trimming pared 2 bases from V and 4 bases from J, leaving 12 bases between. CDR3 loop: CASSVQGKGTEAFF. The CDR3 DNA follows: TGTGCCAGCAGCGTGCAGGGTAAAGGCACTGAAGCTTTCTTT. The variable domain in full, with the rest retrieved from reference TRBV9 and TRBJ1-1, is DSGVTQTPKHLITATGQRVTLRCSPRSGDLSVYWYQQSLDQGLQFLIQYYNGEERAKGNILERFSAQQFPDLHSELNLSSLELGDSALYFCASSVQGKGTEAFFGQGTRLTVV.

V usage is TRBV25-1 and J usage is TRBJ1-4; 7 bases are shared with TRBD1. CDR1 and CDR2 (germline): MGHDK, SYGVNS. This CDR3 spans 15 amino acids. V trimming: 4 bases; J trimming: 7 bases; junction bases outside the gene matches: 9. The CDR3 DNA follows: TGTGCCAGCAGTGTGGGGGACAGAGCAGTTGAAAAACTGTTTTTT. It encodes CASSVGDRAVEKLFF. The variable domain in full, with the rest retrieved from reference TRBV25-1 and TRBJ1-4, is EADIYQTPRYLVIGTGKKITLECSQTMGHDKMYWYQQDPGMELHLIHYSYGVNSTEKGDLSSESTVSRIRTEHFPLTLESARPSHTSQYLCASSVGDRAVEKLFFGSGTQLSVL.

The V call is TRBV19, the J call TRBJ2-1, with D possibly being TRBD1 or TRBD2 (5 bases each). The CDR3 has 14 residues. The V end lost 2 bases, the J end lost 12 bases, and 17 bases lay between the germline ends. Germline-derived CDR1 and CDR2 are LNHDA and SQIVND (reference sequence). CDR3: CASSITIGRGGQFF. The CDR3 DNA reads as TGTGCCAGTAGTATAACCATAGGCCGGGGCGGGCAGTTCTTC. The full variable domain, completed using reference TRBV19 and TRBJ2-1, is DGGITQSPKYLFRKEGQNVTLSCEQNLNHDAMYWYRQDPGQGLRLIYYSQIVNDFQKGDIAEGYSVSREKKESFPLTVTSAQKNPTAFYLCASSITIGRGGQFFGPGTRLTVL.

The chain couples TRBV28 to TRBJ2-7; no definite D call. The CDR3 has 15 residues. Trimming left V 3 bases short and J 0 bases short, with 12 bases between. Germline-derived CDR1 and CDR2 are MDHEN and SYDVKM. The CDR3 DNA is TGTGCCAGCAGTTTGACCAGGTTGAGCTCCTACGAGCAGTACTTC. The encoded protein is CASSLTRLSSYEQYF.

The chain employs TRBV9 and TRBJ1-2, with 8 nucleotides matching TRBD1. The germline gives CDR1 SGDLS, CDR2 YYNGEE. V shed 3 bases, J shed 8 bases, and the junction held 9 bases outside the gene matches. This CDR3 region has 14 residues. CDR3 sequence (DNA): TGTGCCAGCAGCGGGTTGCAGGGGGCAGGCGGCTACACCTTC. Translating gives CASSGLQGAGGYTF.

Comments on this clone: The sample holds other DNA sequences that translate to the same CDR3. The rearrangement joins TRBV25-1 to TRBJ2-5; D is undetermined. V dropped 2 bases and J dropped 1 base, with 8 bases sitting between them. The CDR3 length is 14 residues. Germline CDR1 is MGHDK and CDR2 is SYGVNS. CDR3 amino acids: CASSESGSQETQYF. CDR3 coding DNA: TGTGCCAGCAGTGAAAGTGGGTCCCAAGAGACCCAGTACTTC.

J is TRBJ2-1 and V is TRBV4-3, with 7 positions matching TRBD2. This CDR3 is built from 17 residues. Germline-derived CDR1 and CDR2 are LGHNA and YSLEER. V gave up 3 bases and J gave up 3 bases; unmatched junction bases: 11. As DNA, the CDR3 is TGCGCCAGCAGCCAGTCGATAGGGGCTAGCGGCTACAATGAGCAGTTCTTC. Translated, it gives CASSQSIGASGYNEQFF.

V and J are TRBV6-5 and TRBJ1-2; no definite D call. Trimming took 0 bases from V and 10 from J, leaving 15 bases between them. From germline, CDR1 is MNHEY and CDR2 SVGAGI. This CDR3 is 14 amino acids long. CDR3 nucleotides: TGTGCCAGCAGTTACTCGATCAACCCAGGTGACTACACCTTC. Translating it yields CASSYSINPGDYTF.

The chain joins TRBV5-4 to TRBJ2-3; D possibly corresponds to TRBD2 (6 bases). CDR3 length: 15 residues. Germline lookup yields CDR1 SGHNT and CDR2 YYREEE (reference sequence). V lost 2 bases and J lost 6, with 16 bases in between. The CDR3 is CASSLSGARGDTQYF. The CDR3 DNA follows: TGTGCCAGCAGCTTATCAGGAGCACGGGGGGATACGCAGTATTTT.

The chain combines TRBV9 with TRBJ2-5; 8 bases agree with TRBD2. J gave up 5 bases and V 3 bases, and 3 bases lay outside the gene matches. This CDR3 contains 13 residues. Looked up from germline, CDR1 is SGDLS and CDR2 is YYNGEE. CDR3 region: CASSGTSRETQYF. In DNA, the CDR3 is TGTGCCAGCAGCGGGACTAGCAGGGAGACCCAGTACTTC.

This chain uses TRBV7-2 with TRBJ2-2; unclear D gene. The length of the CDR3 is 17 residues. Trimming removed 1 base from V and 1 base from J, with 13 bases in between. CDR1 and CDR2 from the germline V gene are SGHTA and FQGNSA. The CDR3 reads CASSLGHLSLNTGELFF. CDR3 DNA sequence: TGTGCCAGCAGCTTAGGACACCTATCCTTGAACACCGGGGAGCTGTTTTTT.

V and J are TRBV18 and TRBJ2-7; a weak D match, TRBD2 (6 bases). Trimming took off 8 bases at V and 7 bases at J, with 21 bases between the two ends. The CDR3 totals 14 residues. The V gene's germline CDR1 is KGHSH and CDR2 LQKENI. The CDR3 loop reads CASQRQGGDGEQYF. DNA for the CDR3: TGTGCCAGCCAACGGCAGGGAGGAGACGGTGAGCAGTACTTC. The full variable domain, completed using reference TRBV18 and TRBJ2-7, is NAGVMQNPRHLVRRRGQEARLRCSPMKGHSHVYWYRQLPEEGLKFMVYLQKENIIDESGMPKERFSAEFPKEGPSILRIQQVVRGDSAAYFCASQRQGGDGEQYFGPGTRLTVT.

This clone was found once. The chain links TRBV5-4 to TRBJ1-4, with TRBD1 identical over 7 bases. Germline V gives CDR1 SGHNT, CDR2 YYREEE (reference sequence). V was pared by 0 bases and J by 5 bases, with 4 bases of the junction left unmatched. CDR3 length: 15 amino acids. In nucleotides, the CDR3 is TGTGCCAGCAGCTTGGGACAGGGTGAGAATGAAAAACTGTTTTTT. Its protein product is CASSLGQGENEKLFF.

This chain uses TRBV5-1 with TRBJ2-1, with TRBD1 as a possible D gene (5 bases). Trimming removed 4 bases at V and 1 base at J, with 9 bases between. The CDR3 length is 14 residues. The germline CDR1 and CDR2 sequences are SGHRS and YFSETQ. CDR3 region: CASSPTVSYNEQFF. The DNA of the CDR3 is TGCGCCAGCAGCCCGACAGTATCCTACAATGAGCAGTTCTTC.

This sequence joins TRBV9 and TRBJ2-5; TRBD2 is a possible D gene (5 bases). Trimming cost V 2 bases and J 1 base, with 15 bases left between them. Germline V lookup: CDR1 SGDLS, CDR2 YYNGEE. CDR3 length equals 16 residues. As DNA, the CDR3 is TGTGCCAGCAGCGTCTCCTCGACTACATCCCAAGAGACCCAGTACTTC. It encodes CASSVSSTTSQETQYF.

The rearrangement links TRBV7-2 to TRBJ2-7; 9 nucleotides agree with TRBD2. This CDR3 contains 14 residues. Germline CDR1 is SGHTA and CDR2 is FQGNSA. Trimming took 7 bases from V and 6 from J; bases not matched to a gene: 10. CDR3: CASTLTSGVTEQYF. The DNA for the CDR3 is TGTGCCAGCACCTTGACTAGCGGCGTCACCGAGCAGTACTTC. The variable domain in full, with the rest retrieved from reference TRBV7-2 and TRBJ2-7, is GAGVSQSPSNKVTEKGKDVELRCDPISGHTALYWYRQSLGQGLEFLIYFQGNSAPDKSGLPSDRFSAERTGGSVSTLTIQRTQQEDSAVYLCASTLTSGVTEQYFGPGTRLTVT.